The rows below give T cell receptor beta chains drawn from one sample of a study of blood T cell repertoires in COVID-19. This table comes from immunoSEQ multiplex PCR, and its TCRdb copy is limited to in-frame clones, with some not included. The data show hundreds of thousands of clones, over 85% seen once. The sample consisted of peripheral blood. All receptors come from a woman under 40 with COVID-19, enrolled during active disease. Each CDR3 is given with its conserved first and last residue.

CDR3 protein: CASSRSGGFISQHF
J gene: TRBJ1-5
V gene: TRBV6-6

CDR3 protein: CASSYTGTGDHEQYF
J gene: TRBJ2-7
V gene: TRBV27

CDR3 protein: CASSPRAGGPTDTQYF
J gene: TRBJ2-3
V gene: TRBV18

CDR3 protein: CASSSGNQETQYF
J gene: TRBJ2-5
V gene: TRBV11-3

CDR3 protein: CATKPPGQGFKNIQYF
J gene: TRBJ2-4
V gene: TRBV15

CDR3 protein: CASSDSITYEQYF
J gene: TRBJ2-7
V gene: TRBV2

CDR3 protein: CASSLAWLAGAQETQYF
J gene: TRBJ2-5
V gene: TRBV7-2

CDR3 protein: CASSFGYRRASGNTIYF
J gene: TRBJ1-3
V gene: TRBV11-2

CDR3 protein: CSARGGSF
J gene: TRBJ1-1
V gene: TRBV20-1

CDR3 protein: CASSRRIEVNYGYTF
J gene: TRBJ1-2
V gene: TRBV4-1

CDR3 protein: CASSPPEPGTKAFF
J gene: TRBJ1-1
V gene: TRBV3-1/TRBV3-2

CDR3 protein: CASSQDWTGRGYTF
J gene: TRBJ1-2
V gene: TRBV3-1/TRBV3-2

CDR3 protein: CASSEASGTYYGYTF
J gene: TRBJ1-2
V gene: TRBV2

CDR3 protein: CASSLSQGYEQYF
J gene: TRBJ2-7
V gene: TRBV27

CDR3 protein: CASKKTGGGGPYEQYF
J gene: TRBJ2-7
V gene: TRBV19

CDR3 protein: CASSPPLSDSYNHEQYF
J gene: TRBJ2-7
V gene: TRBV18

CDR3 protein: CASSPDSSTGELFF
J gene: TRBJ2-2
V gene: TRBV18

CDR3 protein: CASSLGGAVGANVLTF
J gene: TRBJ2-6
V gene: TRBV28

CDR3 protein: CASRQGSTEAFF
J gene: TRBJ1-1
V gene: TRBV19

CDR3 protein: CASSSARDREAGDTQYF
J gene: TRBJ2-3
V gene: TRBV5-1

CDR3 protein: CASSLGPDGQGRDQPQHF
J gene: TRBJ1-5
V gene: TRBV7-9

CDR3 protein: CASSFRFTRGYTF
J gene: TRBJ1-2
V gene: TRBV28

CDR3 protein: CASSYVLAGGRDTQYF
J gene: TRBJ2-3
V gene: TRBV6-5

CDR3 protein: CASSSGLAGAGDTQYF
J gene: TRBJ2-3
V gene: TRBV7-2

CDR3 protein: CASSEAPGYEQYF
J gene: TRBJ2-7
V gene: TRBV2

CDR3 protein: CASSRGPGGTGELFF
J gene: TRBJ2-2
V gene: TRBV27